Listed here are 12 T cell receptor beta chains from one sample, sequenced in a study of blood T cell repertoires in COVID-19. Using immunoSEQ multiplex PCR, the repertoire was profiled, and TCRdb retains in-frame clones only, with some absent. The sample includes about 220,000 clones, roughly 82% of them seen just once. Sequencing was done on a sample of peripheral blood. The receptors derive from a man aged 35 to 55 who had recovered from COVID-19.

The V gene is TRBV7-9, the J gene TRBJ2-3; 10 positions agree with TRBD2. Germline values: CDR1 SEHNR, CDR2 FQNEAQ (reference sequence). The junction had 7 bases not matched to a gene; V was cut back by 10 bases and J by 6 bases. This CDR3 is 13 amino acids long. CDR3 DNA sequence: TGTGCCACTCAGCGGGGGGGCGCGGATACGCAGTATTTT. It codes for CATQRGGADTQYF.

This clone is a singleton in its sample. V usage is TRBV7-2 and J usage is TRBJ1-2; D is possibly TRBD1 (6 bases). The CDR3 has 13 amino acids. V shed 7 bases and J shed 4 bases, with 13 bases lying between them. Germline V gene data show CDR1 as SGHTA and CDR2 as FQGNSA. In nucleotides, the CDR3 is TGTGCCAGCAACCAACCAGGGGTCTATGGCTACACCTTC. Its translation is CASNQPGVYGYTF. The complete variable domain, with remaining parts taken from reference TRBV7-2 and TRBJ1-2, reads GAGVSQSPSNKVTEKGKDVELRCDPISGHTALYWYRQSLGQGLEFLIYFQGNSAPDKSGLPSDRFSAERTGGSVSTLTIQRTQQEDSAVYLCASNQPGVYGYTFGSGTRLTVV.

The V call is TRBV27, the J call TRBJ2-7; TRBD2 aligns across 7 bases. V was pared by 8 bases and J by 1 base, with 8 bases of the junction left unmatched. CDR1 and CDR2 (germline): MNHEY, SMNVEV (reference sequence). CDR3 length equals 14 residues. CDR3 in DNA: TGTGCCAGCTCTTGGGACTATAGATCCTACGAGCAGTACTTC. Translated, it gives CASSWDYRSYEQYF.

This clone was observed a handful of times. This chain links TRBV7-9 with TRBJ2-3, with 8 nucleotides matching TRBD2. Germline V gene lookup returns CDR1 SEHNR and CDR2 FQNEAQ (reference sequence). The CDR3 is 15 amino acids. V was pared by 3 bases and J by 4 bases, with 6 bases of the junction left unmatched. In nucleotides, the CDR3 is TGTGCCAGCAGCTTCCGAGCGGGGGCCGCAGATACGCAGTATTTT. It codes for CASSFRAGAADTQYF. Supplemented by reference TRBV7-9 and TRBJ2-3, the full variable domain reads DTGVSQNPRHKITKRGQNVTFRCDPISEHNRLYWYRQTLGQGPEFLTYFQNEAQLEKSRLLSDRFSAERPKGSFSTLEIQRTEQGDSAMYLCASSFRAGAADTQYFGPGTRLTVL.

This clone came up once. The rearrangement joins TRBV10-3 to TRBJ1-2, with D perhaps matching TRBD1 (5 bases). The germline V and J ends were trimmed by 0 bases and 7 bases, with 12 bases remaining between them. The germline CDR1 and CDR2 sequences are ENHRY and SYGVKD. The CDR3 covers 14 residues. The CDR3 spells CAISESAGLIGYTF. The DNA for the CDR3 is TGTGCCATCAGTGAGTCGGCAGGGCTTATTGGCTACACCTTC.

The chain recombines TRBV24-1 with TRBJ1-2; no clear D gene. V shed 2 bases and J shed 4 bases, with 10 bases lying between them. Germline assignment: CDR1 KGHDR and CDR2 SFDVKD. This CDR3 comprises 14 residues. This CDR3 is CATSDSSIGYGYTF. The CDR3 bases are TGTGCCACCAGTGATTCTTCGATCGGCTATGGCTACACCTTC.

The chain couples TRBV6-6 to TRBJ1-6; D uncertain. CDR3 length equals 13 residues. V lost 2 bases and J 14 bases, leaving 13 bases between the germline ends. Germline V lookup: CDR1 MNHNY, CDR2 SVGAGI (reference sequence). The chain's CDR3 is CASSYADLATLHF. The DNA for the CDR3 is TGTGCCAGCAGTTACGCCGACTTAGCTACCCTCCACTTT.

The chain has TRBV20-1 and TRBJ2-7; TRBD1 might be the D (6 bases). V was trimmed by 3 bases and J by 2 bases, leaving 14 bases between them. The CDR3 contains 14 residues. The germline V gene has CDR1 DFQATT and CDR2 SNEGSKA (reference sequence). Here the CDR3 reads CSASTLGQTYEQYF. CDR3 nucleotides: TGCAGTGCTAGTACTCTAGGACAGACCTACGAGCAGTACTTC.

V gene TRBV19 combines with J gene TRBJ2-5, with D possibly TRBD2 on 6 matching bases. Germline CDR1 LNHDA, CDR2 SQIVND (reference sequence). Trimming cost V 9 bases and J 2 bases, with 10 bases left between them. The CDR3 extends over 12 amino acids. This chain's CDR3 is CASRDFQETQYF. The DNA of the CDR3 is TGTGCCAGCCGGGACTTTCAAGAGACCCAGTACTTC.

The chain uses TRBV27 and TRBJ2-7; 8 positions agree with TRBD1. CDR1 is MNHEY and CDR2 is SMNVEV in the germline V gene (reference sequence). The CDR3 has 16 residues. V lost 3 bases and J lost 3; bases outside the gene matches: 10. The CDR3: CASSFSQGESHYEQYF. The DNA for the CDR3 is TGTGCCAGCAGTTTCTCACAGGGGGAATCACACTACGAGCAGTACTTC.

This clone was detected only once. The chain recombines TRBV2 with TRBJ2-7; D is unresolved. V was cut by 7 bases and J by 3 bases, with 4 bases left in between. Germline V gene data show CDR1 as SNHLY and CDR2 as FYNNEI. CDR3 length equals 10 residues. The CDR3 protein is CASKRYEQYF. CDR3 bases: TGTGCCAGCAAGCGCTACGAGCAGTACTTC.

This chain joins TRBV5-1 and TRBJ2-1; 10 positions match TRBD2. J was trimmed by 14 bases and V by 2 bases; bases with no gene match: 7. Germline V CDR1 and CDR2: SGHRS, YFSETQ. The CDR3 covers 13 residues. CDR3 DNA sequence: TGCGCCAGCAGCTTAACTAGCGGGGAGTCTAAGTTCTTC. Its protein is CASSLTSGESKFF.